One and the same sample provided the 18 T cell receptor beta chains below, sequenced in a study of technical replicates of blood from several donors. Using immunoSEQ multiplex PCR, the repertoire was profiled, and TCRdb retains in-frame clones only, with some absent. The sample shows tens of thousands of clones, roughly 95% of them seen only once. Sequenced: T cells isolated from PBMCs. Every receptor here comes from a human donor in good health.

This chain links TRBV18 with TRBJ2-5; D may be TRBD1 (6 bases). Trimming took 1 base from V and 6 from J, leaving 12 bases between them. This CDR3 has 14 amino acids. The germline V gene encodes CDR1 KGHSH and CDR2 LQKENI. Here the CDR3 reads CASSPLGGTKTQYF. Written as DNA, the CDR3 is TGTGCCAGCTCACCACTAGGGGGTACAAAGACCCAGTACTTC.

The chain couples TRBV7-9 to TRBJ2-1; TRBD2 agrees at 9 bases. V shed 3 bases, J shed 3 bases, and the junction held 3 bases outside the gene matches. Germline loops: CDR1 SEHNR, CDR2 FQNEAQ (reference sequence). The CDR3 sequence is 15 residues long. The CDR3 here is CASSLKAGGYNEQFF. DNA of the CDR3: TGTGCCAGCAGCTTGAAAGCGGGAGGCTACAATGAGCAGTTCTTC.

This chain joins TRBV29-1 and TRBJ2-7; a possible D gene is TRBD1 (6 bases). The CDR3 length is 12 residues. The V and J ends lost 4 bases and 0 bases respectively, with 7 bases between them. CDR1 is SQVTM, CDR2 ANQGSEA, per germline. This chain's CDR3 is CSVAGASYEQYF. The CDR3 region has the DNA TGCAGCGTTGCAGGGGCCTCCTACGAGCAGTACTTC.

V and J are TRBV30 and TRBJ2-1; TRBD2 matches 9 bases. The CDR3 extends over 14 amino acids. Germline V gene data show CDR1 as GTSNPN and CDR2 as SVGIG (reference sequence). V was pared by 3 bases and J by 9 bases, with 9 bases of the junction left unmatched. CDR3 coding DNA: TGTGCCTGGAGCCTGGGACTAGCAGGAATTGAGCAGTTCTTC. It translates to CAWSLGLAGIEQFF.

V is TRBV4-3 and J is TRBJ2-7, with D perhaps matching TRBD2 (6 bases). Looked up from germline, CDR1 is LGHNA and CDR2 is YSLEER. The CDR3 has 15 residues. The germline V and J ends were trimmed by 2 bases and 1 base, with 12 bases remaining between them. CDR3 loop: CASSQFSGTSYEQYF. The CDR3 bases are TGCGCCAGCAGCCAATTTTCAGGGACTTCCTACGAGCAGTACTTC.

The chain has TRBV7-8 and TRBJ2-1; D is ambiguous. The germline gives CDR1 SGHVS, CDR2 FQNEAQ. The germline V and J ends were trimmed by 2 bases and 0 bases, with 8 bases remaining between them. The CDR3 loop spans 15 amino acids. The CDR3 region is CASSLTASSYNEQFF. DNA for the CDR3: TGTGCCAGCAGCTTAACAGCCAGCTCCTACAATGAGCAGTTCTTC. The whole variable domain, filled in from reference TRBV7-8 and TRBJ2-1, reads GAGVSQSPRYKVAKRGQDVALRCDPISGHVSLFWYQQALGQGPEFLTYFQNEAQLDKSGLPSDRFFAERPEGSVSTLKIQRTQQEDSAVYLCASSLTASSYNEQFFGPGTRLTVL.

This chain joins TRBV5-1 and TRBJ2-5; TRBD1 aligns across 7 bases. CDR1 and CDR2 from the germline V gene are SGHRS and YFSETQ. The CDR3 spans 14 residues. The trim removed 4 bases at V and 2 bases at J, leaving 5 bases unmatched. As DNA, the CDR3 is TGCGCCAGCAGCCCCCCGGACAGGCAAGAGACCCAGTACTTC. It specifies CASSPPDRQETQYF.

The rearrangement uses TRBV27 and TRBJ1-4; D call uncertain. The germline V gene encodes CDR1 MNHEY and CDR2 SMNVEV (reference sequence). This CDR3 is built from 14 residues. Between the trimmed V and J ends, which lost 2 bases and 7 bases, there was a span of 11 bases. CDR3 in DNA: TGTGCCAGCAGTTTACCCGGGGTTAGTGAAAAACTGTTTTTT. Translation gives CASSLPGVSEKLFF.

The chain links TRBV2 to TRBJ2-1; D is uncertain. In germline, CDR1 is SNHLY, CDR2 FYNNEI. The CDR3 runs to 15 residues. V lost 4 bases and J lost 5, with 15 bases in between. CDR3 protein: CASSAEINANNEQFF. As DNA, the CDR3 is TGTGCCAGCAGTGCTGAGATCAATGCCAACAATGAGCAGTTCTTC.

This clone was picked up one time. CDR3 coding DNA: TGTGCCAGTAGTGAGGGGGTCCCCTACGAGCAGTACTTC. It encodes CASSEGVPYEQYF. The chain carries TRBV19 and TRBJ2-7; a possible D gene is TRBD1 (6 bases). Trimming pared 5 bases from V and 2 bases from J, leaving 10 bases between. Per the germline V gene, CDR1 is LNHDA and CDR2 is SQIVND (reference sequence). This CDR3 spans 13 amino acids. The variable domain in full, completed from reference TRBV19 and TRBJ2-7, reads DGGITQSPKYLFRKEGQNVTLSCEQNLNHDAMYWYRQDPGQGLRLIYYSQIVNDFQKGDIAEGYSVSREKKESFPLTVTSAQKNPTAFYLCASSEGVPYEQYFGPGTRLTVT.

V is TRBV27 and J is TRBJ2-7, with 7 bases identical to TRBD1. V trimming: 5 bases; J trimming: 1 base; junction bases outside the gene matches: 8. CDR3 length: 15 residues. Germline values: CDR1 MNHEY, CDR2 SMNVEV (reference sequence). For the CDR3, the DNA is TGTGCCAGCAGTCCCAACAGGGGAAGGTCCTACGAGCAGTACTTC. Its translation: CASSPNRGRSYEQYF.

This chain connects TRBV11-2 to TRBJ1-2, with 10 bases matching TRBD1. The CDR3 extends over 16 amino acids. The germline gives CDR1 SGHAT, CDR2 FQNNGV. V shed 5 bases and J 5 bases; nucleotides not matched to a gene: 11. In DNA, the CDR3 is TGTGCCAGCAGCCCTTTGGGGGGACAGGGGACTTATGGCTACACCTTC. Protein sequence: CASSPLGGQGTYGYTF. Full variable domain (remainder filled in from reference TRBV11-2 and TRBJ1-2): EAGVAQSPRYKIIEKRQSVAFWCNPISGHATLYWYQQILGQGPKLLIQFQNNGVVDDSQLPKDRFSAERLKGVDSTLKIQPAKLEDSAVYLCASSPLGGQGTYGYTFGSGTRLTVV.

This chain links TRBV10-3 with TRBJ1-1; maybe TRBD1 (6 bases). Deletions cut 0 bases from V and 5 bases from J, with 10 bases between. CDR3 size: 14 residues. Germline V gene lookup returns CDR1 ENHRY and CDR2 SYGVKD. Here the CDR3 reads CAISESRGGTEAFF. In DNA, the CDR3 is TGTGCCATCAGTGAGTCGAGGGGGGGGACTGAAGCTTTCTTT.

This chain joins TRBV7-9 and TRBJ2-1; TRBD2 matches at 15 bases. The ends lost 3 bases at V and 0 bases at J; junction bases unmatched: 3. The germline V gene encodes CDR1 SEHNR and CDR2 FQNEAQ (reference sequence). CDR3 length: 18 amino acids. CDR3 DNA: TGTGCCAGCAGCTTTGGACTAGCGGGGGGGAGCTCCTACAATGAGCAGTTCTTC. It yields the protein CASSFGLAGGSSYNEQFF.

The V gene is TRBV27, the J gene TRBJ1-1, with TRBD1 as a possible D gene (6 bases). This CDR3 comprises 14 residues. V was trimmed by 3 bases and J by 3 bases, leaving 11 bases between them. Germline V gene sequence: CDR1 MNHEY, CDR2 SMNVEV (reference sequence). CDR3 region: CASSLWGRDTEAFF. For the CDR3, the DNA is TGTGCCAGCAGTTTGTGGGGGCGCGACACTGAAGCTTTCTTT.

Here the CDR3 reads CASRDYPGGDTGELFF. CDR3 DNA sequence: TGTGCCAGCAGGGACTATCCGGGAGGGGACACCGGGGAGCTGTTTTTT. This chain connects TRBV2 to TRBJ2-2; TRBD2 aligns across 8 bases. CDR3 size: 16 residues. Germline CDR1 and CDR2: SNHLY and FYNNEI. V dropped 6 bases and J dropped 3; count of bases not matched to a gene: 9. The whole variable domain, filled in from reference TRBV2 and TRBJ2-2, reads EPEVTQTPSHQVTQMGQEVILRCVPISNHLYFYWYRQILGQKVEFLVSFYNNEISEKSEIFDDQFSVERPDGSNFTLKIRSTKLEDSAMYFCASRDYPGGDTGELFFGEGSRLTVL.

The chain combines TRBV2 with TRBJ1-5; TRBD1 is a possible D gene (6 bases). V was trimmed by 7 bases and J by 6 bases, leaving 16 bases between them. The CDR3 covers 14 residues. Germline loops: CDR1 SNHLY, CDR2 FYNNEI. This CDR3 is CASNPGALFQPQHF. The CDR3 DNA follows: TGTGCCAGCAATCCAGGGGCCCTCTTTCAGCCCCAGCATTTT.

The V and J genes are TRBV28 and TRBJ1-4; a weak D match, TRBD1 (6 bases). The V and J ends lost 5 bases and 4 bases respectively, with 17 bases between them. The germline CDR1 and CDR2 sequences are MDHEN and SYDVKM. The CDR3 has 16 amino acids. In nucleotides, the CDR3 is TGTGCCAGCAGTCAATACCGACAGGCTTATAATGAAAAACTGTTTTTT. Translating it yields CASSQYRQAYNEKLFF.